This T cell receptor beta chain was identified in a study of beta chain features in type 1 diabetes. Turning to the study itself: The study found patients and healthy donors alike in age, gender and cell yields. Overall study findings and caveats: Reduced insertions and increased deletions marked VDJ junctions in type 1 diabetes patients. Shorter TCRB CDR3s, moderately but significantly so, marked every one of the four CD4+ subsets in Type 1 diabetes patients. The naive, central memory and Treg TCRB repertoires showed an apparent similarity that was greater among patients than among healthy donors.

What was sequenced were expressed TCRB transcripts, since all of the isolated RNA had been reverse transcribed. The assay was immunoSEQ multiplex PCR, and TCRdb's table has in-frame clones only and misses some. This sample yields roughly 730,000 clones, of which roughly an eighth are seen a single time; less than 0.025% belongs to the top ten. This clone showed up just a few times. The antigen remains unidentified. The germline gives CDR1 SEHNR, CDR2 FQNEAQ (reference sequence). The CDR3 has 16 residues. The V end was cut by 5 bases, the J end by 2 bases, with 16 bases between. Stem cell-like memory, regulatory, central memory and naive CD4+ cells were sorted via CD45RO/CCR7/CD25/CD127/CD95/CD27.

Sequencing was performed on naive CD4+ T cells from blood. The clonotype was recovered from a man between 18 and 35 years old with type 1 diabetes. The V gene is TRBV7-9, the J gene TRBJ2-1; either TRBD1 or TRBD2 may supply D (7 bases each). The CDR3 DNA sequence: TGTGCCAGCAGCGCAGGGGGGGTGTCCCCCTACAATGAGCAGTTCTTC. Residues: CASSAGGVSPYNEQFF.